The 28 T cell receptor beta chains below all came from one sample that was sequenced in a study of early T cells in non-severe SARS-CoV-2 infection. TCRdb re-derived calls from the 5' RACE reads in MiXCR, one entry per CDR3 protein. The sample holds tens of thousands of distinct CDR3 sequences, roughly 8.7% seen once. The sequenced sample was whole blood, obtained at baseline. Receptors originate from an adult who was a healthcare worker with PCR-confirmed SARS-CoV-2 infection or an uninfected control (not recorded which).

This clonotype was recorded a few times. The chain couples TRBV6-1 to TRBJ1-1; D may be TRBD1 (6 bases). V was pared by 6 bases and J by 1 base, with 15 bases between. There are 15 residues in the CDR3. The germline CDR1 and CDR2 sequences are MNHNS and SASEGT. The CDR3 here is CASSATDSSNTEAFF. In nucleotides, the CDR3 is TGTGCCAGCAGCGCCACGGACAGTTCGAACACTGAAGCTTTCTTT.

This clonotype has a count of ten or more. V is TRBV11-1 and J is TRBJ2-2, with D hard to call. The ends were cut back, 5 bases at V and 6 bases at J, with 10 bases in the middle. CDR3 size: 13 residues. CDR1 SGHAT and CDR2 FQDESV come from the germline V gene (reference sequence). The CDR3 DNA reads TGTGCCAGCAGCCATCGGGCGGCCGGGGAGCTGTTTTTT. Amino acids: CASSHRAAGELFF. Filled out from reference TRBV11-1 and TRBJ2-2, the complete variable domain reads EAEVAQSPRYKITEKSQAVAFWCDPISGHATLYWYRQILGQGPELLVQFQDESVVDDSQLPKDRFSAERLKGVDSTLKIQPAELGDSAMYLCASSHRAAGELFFGEGSRLTVL.

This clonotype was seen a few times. Here the CDR3 reads CASSFRTGPGGYTF. The CDR3 DNA follows: TGTGCCAGCAGCTTTCGGACAGGCCCGGGGGGCTACACCTTC. The V and J genes are TRBV11-2 and TRBJ1-2; 7 bases match TRBD1. In germline, CDR1 is SGHAT, CDR2 FQNNGV. The ends lost 3 bases at V and 8 bases at J; junction bases unmatched: 9. The CDR3 runs to 14 residues.

The CDR3 loop reads CASTRPGTGTSPLHF. Written as DNA, the CDR3 is TGTGCCAGCACCCGCCCGGGGACAGGGACTTCACCCCTCCACTTT. V and J are TRBV7-8 and TRBJ1-6; 9 nucleotides agree with TRBD1. The V and J ends lost 7 bases and 9 bases, in that order; junction bases with no gene match: 10. The CDR3 covers 15 residues. Germline CDR1 is SGHVS and CDR2 is FQNEAQ.

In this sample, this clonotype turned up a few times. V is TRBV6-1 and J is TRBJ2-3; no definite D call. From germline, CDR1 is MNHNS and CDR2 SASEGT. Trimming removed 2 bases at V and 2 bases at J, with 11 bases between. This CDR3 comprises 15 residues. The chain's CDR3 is CASSESVGITDTQYF. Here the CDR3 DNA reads TGTGCCAGCAGTGAAAGTGTTGGAATCACAGATACGCAGTATTTT.

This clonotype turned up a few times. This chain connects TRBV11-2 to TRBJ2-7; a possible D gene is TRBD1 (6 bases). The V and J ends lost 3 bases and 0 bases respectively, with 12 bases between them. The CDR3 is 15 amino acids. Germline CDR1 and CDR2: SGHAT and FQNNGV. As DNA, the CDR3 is TGTGCCAGCAGCTTGCGGTTGGACAGCTCCTACGAGCAGTACTTC. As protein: CASSLRLDSSYEQYF.

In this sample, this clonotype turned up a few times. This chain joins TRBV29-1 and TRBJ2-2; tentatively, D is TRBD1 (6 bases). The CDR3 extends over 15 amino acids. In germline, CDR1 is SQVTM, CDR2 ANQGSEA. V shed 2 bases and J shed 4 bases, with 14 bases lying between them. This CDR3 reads CSVEPTGTGTGELFF. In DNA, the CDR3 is TGCAGCGTTGAACCTACAGGGACGGGCACCGGGGAGCTGTTTTTT.

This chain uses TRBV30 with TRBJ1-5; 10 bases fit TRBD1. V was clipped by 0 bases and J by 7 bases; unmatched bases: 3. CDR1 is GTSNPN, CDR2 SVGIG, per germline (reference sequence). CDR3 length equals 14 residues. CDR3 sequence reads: CAWSVGTGDQPQHF. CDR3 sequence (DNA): TGTGCCTGGAGTGTAGGGACAGGGGACCAGCCCCAGCATTTT.

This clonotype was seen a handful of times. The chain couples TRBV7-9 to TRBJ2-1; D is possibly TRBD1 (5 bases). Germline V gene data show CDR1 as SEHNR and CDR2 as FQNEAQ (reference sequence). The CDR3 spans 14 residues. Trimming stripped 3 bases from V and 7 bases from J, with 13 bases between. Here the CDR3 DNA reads TGTGCCAGCAGCTTCGGTAGGGGCCTAAATGAGCAGTTCTTC. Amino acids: CASSFGRGLNEQFF.

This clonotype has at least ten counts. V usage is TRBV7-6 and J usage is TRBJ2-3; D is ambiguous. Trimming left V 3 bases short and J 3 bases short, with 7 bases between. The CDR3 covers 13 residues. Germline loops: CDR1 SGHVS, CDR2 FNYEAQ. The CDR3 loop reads CASSFYQTDTQYF. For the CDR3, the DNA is TGTGCCAGCAGCTTCTACCAAACAGATACGCAGTATTTT.

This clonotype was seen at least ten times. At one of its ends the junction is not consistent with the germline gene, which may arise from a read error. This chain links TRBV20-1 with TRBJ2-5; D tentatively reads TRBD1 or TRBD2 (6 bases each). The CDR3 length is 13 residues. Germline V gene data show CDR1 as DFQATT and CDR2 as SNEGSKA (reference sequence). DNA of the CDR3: TGCAGTGTTAGAGGGGGACTGCTTTGGACCCAGTACTTC. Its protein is CSVRGGLLWTQYF.

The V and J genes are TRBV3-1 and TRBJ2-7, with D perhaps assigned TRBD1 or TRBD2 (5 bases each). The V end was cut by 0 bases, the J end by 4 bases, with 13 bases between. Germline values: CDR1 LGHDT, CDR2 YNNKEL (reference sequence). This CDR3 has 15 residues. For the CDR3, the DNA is TGTGCCAGCAGCCAAGATGAGGGGATGAGGTACGAGCAGTACTTC. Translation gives CASSQDEGMRYEQYF.

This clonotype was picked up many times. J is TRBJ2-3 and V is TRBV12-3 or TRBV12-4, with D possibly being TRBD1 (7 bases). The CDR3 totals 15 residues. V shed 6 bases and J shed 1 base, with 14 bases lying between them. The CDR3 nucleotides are TGTGCCAGCAGACAAACAGGGGAGGGCACAGATACGCAGTATTTT. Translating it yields CASRQTGEGTDTQYF.

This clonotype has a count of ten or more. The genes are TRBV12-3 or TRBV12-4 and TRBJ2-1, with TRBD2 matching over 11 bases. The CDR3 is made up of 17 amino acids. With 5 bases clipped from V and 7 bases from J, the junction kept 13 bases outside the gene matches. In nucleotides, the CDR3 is TGTGCCAGCAGTGGCCCTTGGGGTAGCGGGAGGGGGAATGAGCAGTTCTTC. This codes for CASSGPWGSGRGNEQFF.

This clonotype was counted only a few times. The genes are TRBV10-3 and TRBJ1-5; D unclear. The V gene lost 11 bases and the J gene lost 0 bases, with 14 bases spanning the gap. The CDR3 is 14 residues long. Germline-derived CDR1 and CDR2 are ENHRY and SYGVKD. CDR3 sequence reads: CASSAAGSNQPQHF. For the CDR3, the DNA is TGTGCCTCCAGCGCAGCAGGTAGCAATCAGCCCCAGCATTTT.

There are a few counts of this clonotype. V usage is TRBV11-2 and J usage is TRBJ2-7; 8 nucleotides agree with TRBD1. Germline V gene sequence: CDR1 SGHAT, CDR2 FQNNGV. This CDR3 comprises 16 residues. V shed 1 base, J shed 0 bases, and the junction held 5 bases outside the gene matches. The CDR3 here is CASSLAPGQASYEQYF. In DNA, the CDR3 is TGTGCCAGCAGCTTAGCCCCGGGACAGGCCTCCTACGAGCAGTACTTC.

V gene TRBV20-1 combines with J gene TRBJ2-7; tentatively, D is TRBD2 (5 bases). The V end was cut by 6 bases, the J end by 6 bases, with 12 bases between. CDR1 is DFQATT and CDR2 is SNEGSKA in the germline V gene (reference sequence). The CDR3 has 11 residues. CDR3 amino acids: CSAWAGGEQYF. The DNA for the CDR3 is TGCAGTGCCTGGGCGGGTGGCGAGCAGTACTTC.

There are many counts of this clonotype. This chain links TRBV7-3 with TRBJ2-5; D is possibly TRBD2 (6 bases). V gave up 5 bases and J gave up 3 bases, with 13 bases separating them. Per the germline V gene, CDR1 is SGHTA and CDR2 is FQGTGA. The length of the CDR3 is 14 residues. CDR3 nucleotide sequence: TGTGCCAGCAGCCCTTCGGGGGTGGAAGAGACCCAGTACTTC. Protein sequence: CASSPSGVEETQYF.

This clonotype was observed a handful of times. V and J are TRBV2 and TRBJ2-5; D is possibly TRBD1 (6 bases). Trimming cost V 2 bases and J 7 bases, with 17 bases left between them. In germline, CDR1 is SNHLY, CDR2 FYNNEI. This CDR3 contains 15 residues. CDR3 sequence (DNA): TGTGCCAGCAGTGAAAGTCGACAGGAGTCGGGGACCCAGTACTTC. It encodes CASSESRQESGTQYF.

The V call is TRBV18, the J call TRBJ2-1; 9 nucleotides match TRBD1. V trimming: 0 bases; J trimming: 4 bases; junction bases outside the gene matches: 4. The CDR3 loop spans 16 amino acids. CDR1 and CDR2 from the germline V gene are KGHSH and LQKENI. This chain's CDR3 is CASSPPGQGVYNEQFF. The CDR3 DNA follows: TGTGCCAGCTCACCACCGGGACAGGGCGTTTACAATGAGCAGTTCTTC.

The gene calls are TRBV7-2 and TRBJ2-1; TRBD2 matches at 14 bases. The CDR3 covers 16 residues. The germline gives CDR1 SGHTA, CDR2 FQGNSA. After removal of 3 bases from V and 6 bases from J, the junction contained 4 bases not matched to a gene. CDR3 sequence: CASSLRLAGGANEQFF. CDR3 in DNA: TGTGCCAGCAGCTTGCGACTAGCGGGAGGGGCCAATGAGCAGTTCTTC.

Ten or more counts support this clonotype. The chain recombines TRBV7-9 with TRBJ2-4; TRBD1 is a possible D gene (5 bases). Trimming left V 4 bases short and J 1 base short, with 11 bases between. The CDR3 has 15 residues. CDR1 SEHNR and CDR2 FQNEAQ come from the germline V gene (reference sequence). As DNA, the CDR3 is TGTGCCAGCAGCTCGACAGAGGCGGCCAAAAACATTCAGTACTTC. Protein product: CASSSTEAAKNIQYF.

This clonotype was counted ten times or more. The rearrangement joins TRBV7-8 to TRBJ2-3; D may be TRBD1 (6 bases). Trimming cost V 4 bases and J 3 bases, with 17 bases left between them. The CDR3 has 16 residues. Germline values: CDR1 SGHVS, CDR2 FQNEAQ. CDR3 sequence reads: CASSSPQDRSTDTQYF. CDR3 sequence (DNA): TGTGCCAGCAGCTCACCGCAGGACAGATCTACAGATACGCAGTATTTT.

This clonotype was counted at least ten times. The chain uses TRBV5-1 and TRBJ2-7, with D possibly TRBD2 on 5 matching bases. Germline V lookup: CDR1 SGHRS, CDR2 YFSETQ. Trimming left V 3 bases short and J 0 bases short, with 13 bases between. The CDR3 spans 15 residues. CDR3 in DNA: TGCGCCAGCAGCTATGGACTGGGTAGCTCCTACGAGCAGTACTTC. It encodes CASSYGLGSSYEQYF. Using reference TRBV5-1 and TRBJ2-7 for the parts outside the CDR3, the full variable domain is KAGVTQTPRYLIKTRGQQVTLSCSPISGHRSVSWYQQTPGQGLQFLFEYFSETQRNKGNFPGRFSGRQFSNSRSEMNVSTLELGDSALYLCASSYGLGSSYEQYFGPGTRLTVT.

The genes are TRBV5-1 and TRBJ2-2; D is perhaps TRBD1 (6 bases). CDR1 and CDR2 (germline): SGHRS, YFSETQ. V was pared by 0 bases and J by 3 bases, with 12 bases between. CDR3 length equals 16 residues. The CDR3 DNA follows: TGCGCCAGCAGCTTGGCCGCCAGGGGATACACCGGGGAGCTGTTTTTT. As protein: CASSLAARGYTGELFF.

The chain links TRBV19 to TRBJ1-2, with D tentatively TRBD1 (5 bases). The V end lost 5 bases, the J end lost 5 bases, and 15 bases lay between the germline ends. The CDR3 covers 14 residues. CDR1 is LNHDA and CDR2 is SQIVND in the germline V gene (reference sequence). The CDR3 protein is CASSLPGRPYGYTF. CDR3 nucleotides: TGTGCCAGTAGTCTACCGGGACGCCCTTATGGCTACACCTTC.

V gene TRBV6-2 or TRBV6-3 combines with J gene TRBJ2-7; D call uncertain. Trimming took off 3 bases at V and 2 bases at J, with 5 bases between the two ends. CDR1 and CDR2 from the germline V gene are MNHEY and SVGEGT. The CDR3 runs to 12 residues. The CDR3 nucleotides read TGTGCCAGCAGTTATCCCGCCTACGAGCAGTACTTC. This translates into CASSYPAYEQYF.

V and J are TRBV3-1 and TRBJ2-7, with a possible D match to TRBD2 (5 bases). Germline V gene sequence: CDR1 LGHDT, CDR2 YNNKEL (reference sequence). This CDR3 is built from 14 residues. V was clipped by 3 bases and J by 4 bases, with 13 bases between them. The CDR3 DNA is TGTGCCAGCAGCCATGAGGGCCCGCCTTACGAGCAGTACTTC. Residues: CASSHEGPPYEQYF.